These 17 T cell receptor beta chains were all obtained from the same sample, sequenced in a study of blood T cell repertoires in COVID-19 (dated by TCRdb to about 2020). Library creation used the immunoSEQ multiplex PCR assay. TCRdb took over this immuneACCESS table, retaining in-frame rearrangements with V and J assigned. Such tables are incomplete; in checked studies, under half of the missing clones stem from an unresolved V gene, and the remainder is unexplained. Present in this sample are about 250,000 clones, around nine tenths of which were seen just once. The top ten clonotypes cover roughly 4% of the sample. The sample taken for sequencing was PBMCs or T cells enriched from blood (not recorded which). The receptors shown here come from a woman in her twenties or thirties with acute COVID-19.

The gene calls are TRBV30 and TRBJ1-2, with D perhaps TRBD1 (5 bases). The germline CDR1 and CDR2 sequences are GTSNPN and SVGIG (reference sequence). The V gene lost 4 bases and the J gene lost 4 bases, with 13 bases spanning the gap. This CDR3 contains 13 residues. CDR3 sequence reads: CAWTGGTLYGYTF. The CDR3 bases are TGTGCCTGGACGGGGGGGACCCTCTATGGCTACACCTTC.

The V and J genes are TRBV11-2 and TRBJ1-6; perhaps TRBD1 as D (5 bases). The CDR3 sequence is 14 residues long. V was shortened by 0 bases and J by 10 bases, with 10 bases between the two germline ends. Germline V gene sequence: CDR1 SGHAT, CDR2 FQNNGV. The CDR3 DNA is TGTGCCAGCAGCTTAGACGGGAGGGACTCACCCCTCCACTTT. Encoded protein: CASSLDGRDSPLHF.

This clone has more than one count but fewer than ten. Other DNA variants within this sample encode the same CDR3. V and J are TRBV7-2 and TRBJ1-6; TRBD1 aligns across 10 bases. The CDR3 spans 14 residues. The V gene end was trimmed by 1 base and the J gene end by 10 bases; junction bases not matched to a gene: 1. Germline CDR1 SGHTA, CDR2 FQGNSA. CDR3 in DNA: TGTGCCAGCAGCTTAGTGGACAGGGGGTCACCCCTCCACTTT. It encodes CASSLVDRGSPLHF.

This clone was seen only once. The CDR3 sequence is CASSSADRYMNTEAFF. DNA for the CDR3: TGCGCCAGCAGCTCTGCAGACAGATACATGAACACTGAAGCTTTCTTT. This rearrangement joins TRBV5-1 to TRBJ1-1; maybe TRBD1 (5 bases). Trimming pared 3 bases from V and 0 bases from J, leaving 15 bases between. Germline V gene data show CDR1 as SGHRS and CDR2 as YFSETQ. The CDR3 has 16 amino acids.

DNA for the CDR3: TGTGCCAGTAGCGGGGGGGGTACCTACGAGCAGTACTTC. Translated: CASSGGGTYEQYF. V is TRBV19 and J is TRBJ2-7; 8 bases agree with TRBD2. The germline gives CDR1 LNHDA, CDR2 SQIVND (reference sequence). The CDR3 contains 13 residues. The V gene end was trimmed by 6 bases and the J gene end by 2 bases; junction bases not matched to a gene: 3.

The chain recombines TRBV28 with TRBJ1-2; D gene unclear. Trimming took 3 bases from V and 2 from J, leaving 7 bases between them. Germline V gene lookup returns CDR1 MDHEN and CDR2 SYDVKM. The CDR3 has 13 amino acids. For the CDR3, the DNA is TGTGCCAGCAGTTTCTCTCTAAACTATGGCTACACCTTC. It codes for CASSFSLNYGYTF.

V usage is TRBV6-6 and J usage is TRBJ1-6, with 9 bases fitting TRBD1. The V and J ends lost 5 bases and 7 bases, in that order; junction bases with no gene match: 18. There are 19 residues in the CDR3. CDR1 and CDR2 (germline): MNHNY, SVGAGI (reference sequence). CDR3 bases: TGTGCCAGCAGTCCAACCGGGACAGGGCTCCCACAGCCCAATTCACCCCTCCACTTT. Amino acids: CASSPTGTGLPQPNSPLHF.

The J gene is TRBJ2-1, the V gene TRBV30; possibly TRBD1 for D (6 bases). The CDR3 contains 15 residues. Germline V gives CDR1 GTSNPN, CDR2 SVGIG (reference sequence). Trimming left V 4 bases short and J 0 bases short, with 13 bases between. The CDR3 loop is CAWNPGTTSYNEQFF. For the CDR3, the DNA is TGTGCCTGGAATCCTGGGACAACCTCCTACAATGAGCAGTTCTTC.

The rearrangement uses TRBV5-1 and TRBJ2-7; 7 bases map to TRBD1. Looked up from germline, CDR1 is SGHRS and CDR2 is YFSETQ. Trimming cost V 4 bases and J 2 bases; bases outside gene matches: 12. The CDR3 is 16 residues long. CDR3 in DNA: TGCGCCAGCAGCCAGAAACAGGGGACCATAACCTACGAGCAGTACTTC. As protein: CASSQKQGTITYEQYF. Full variable domain (rest looked up from reference TRBV5-1 and TRBJ2-7): KAGVTQTPRYLIKTRGQQVTLSCSPISGHRSVSWYQQTPGQGLQFLFEYFSETQRNKGNFPGRFSGRQFSNSRSEMNVSTLELGDSALYLCASSQKQGTITYEQYFGPGTRLTVT.

This chain uses TRBV6-4 with TRBJ1-5, with D possibly TRBD1 on 6 matching bases. The CDR3 extends over 13 amino acids. In germline, CDR1 is MRHNA, CDR2 SNTAGT. Trimming pared 1 base from V and 9 bases from J, leaving 10 bases between. The CDR3 is CASSDWEGGPQHF. In DNA form, the CDR3 reads TGTGCCAGCAGTGACTGGGAGGGGGGGCCCCAGCATTTT.

V usage is TRBV30 and J usage is TRBJ2-1; D call uncertain. CDR1 and CDR2 (germline): GTSNPN, SVGIG (reference sequence). V was cut by 2 bases and J by 2 bases, with 10 bases left in between. This CDR3 spans 14 amino acids. In nucleotides, the CDR3 is TGTGCCTGGAGTTTTGGGCCTCCCTACAATGAGCAGTTCTTC. Its protein is CAWSFGPPYNEQFF.

The chain carries TRBV29-1 and TRBJ2-7, with TRBD2 matching over 8 bases. V shed 4 bases, J shed 5 bases, and the junction held 7 bases outside the gene matches. The CDR3 totals 13 residues. Germline CDR1 and CDR2: SQVTM and ANQGSEA. CDR3 sequence (DNA): TGCAGCGTTGCTACTAGCGGCGCTGACGAGCAGTACTTC. This encodes CSVATSGADEQYF.

The rearrangement links TRBV5-4 to TRBJ2-2; maybe TRBD2 (6 bases). V was shortened by 4 bases and J by 1 base, with 14 bases between the two germline ends. This CDR3 has 16 amino acids. The germline gives CDR1 SGHNT, CDR2 YYREEE (reference sequence). Here the CDR3 DNA reads TGTGCCAGCAGCCCAGGGACTCACCGGAACACCGGGGAGCTGTTTTTT. Translating gives CASSPGTHRNTGELFF.

The V call is TRBV4-3, the J call TRBJ1-5; 9 nucleotides agree with TRBD1. CDR3 length equals 15 residues. Germline CDR1 reads LGHNA; CDR2 reads YSLEER. Trimming took 4 bases from V and 3 from J; bases not matched to a gene: 4. CDR3 region: CASSPGTGFNQPQHF. In nucleotides, the CDR3 is TGCGCCAGCAGCCCCGGGACAGGGTTCAATCAGCCCCAGCATTTT.

The chain recombines TRBV15 with TRBJ2-2, with TRBD2 matching 7 bases. In germline, CDR1 is LNHNV, CDR2 YYDKDF (reference sequence). This CDR3 has 13 residues. Losses at the gene ends were 8 bases for V and 5 bases for J; bases not matched to a gene: 5. The CDR3 DNA is TGTGCCACCCACGCGGGGGATACCGGGGAGCTGTTTTTT. This translates into CATHAGDTGELFF.

The chain joins TRBV2 to TRBJ2-1; TRBD2 is a possible D gene (5 bases). V lost 8 bases to trimming and J lost 3 bases, with 14 bases between them. CDR1 and CDR2 from the germline V gene are SNHLY and FYNNEI. The CDR3 contains 14 residues. DNA for the CDR3: TGTGCCAGCCGTCGGCAAGGGAGCTACAATGAGCAGTTCTTC. Protein: CASRRQGSYNEQFF.

The chain carries TRBV30 and TRBJ1-1; 12 bases line up with TRBD1. CDR3 length: 14 amino acids. CDR1 is GTSNPN and CDR2 is SVGIG in the germline V gene (reference sequence). The J segment lost 4 bases and the V segment lost 3 bases, leaving 3 bases of the junction unmatched. In nucleotides, the CDR3 is TGTGCCTGGAGGGGACAGGGGGCGAGCACTGAAGCTTTCTTT. This translates into CAWRGQGASTEAFF.